Listed here are 2 T cell receptor beta chains from one sample, sequenced in a study of CD8 T cells in Susac syndrome. Random hexamers were used to reverse transcribe roughly 0.45 to 1 ug of RNA. TCRdb used MiXCR to reprocess the immunoSEQ multiplex PCR reads, holding one entry per CDR3 protein. The data hold over 150,000 distinct CDR3 sequences, with approximately 94% observed a single time. The sequenced material came from CD4+ T cells from PBMCs. These TCRs come from a human donor with Susac syndrome.

J is TRBJ2-5 and V is TRBV28; TRBD1 is a possible D gene (7 bases). Per germline, CDR1 MDHEN and CDR2 SYDVKM. The CDR3 consists of 19 residues. The V gene lost 2 bases and the J gene lost 7 bases, with 29 bases spanning the gap. In DNA form, the CDR3 reads TGTGCCAGCAGTTTAGCGGGTTGGGGCGGGACAGTCGGAGTCAGGACCCAGTACTTC. Residues: CASSLAGWGGTVGVRTQYF. The variable domain in full, completed from reference TRBV28 and TRBJ2-5, reads DVKVTQSSRYLVKRTGEKVFLECVQDMDHENMFWYRQDPGLGLRLIYFSYDVKMKEKGDIPEGYSVSREKKERFSLILESASTNQTSMYLCASSLAGWGGTVGVRTQYFGPGTRLLVL.

V gene TRBV7-9 combines with J gene TRBJ1-1; D is unresolved. There are 13 residues in the CDR3. Trimming took off 5 bases at V and 4 bases at J, with 11 bases between the two ends. Germline CDR1 SEHNR, CDR2 FQNEAQ (reference sequence). The CDR3 protein is CASSATLGTEAFF. In DNA form, the CDR3 reads TGTGCCAGCAGCGCCACGCTGGGCACTGAAGCTTTCTTT.